These 18 T cell receptor beta chains came from one sample sequenced in a study of tumor-infiltrating lymphocytes in oesophageal squamous cell carcinoma. TCRdb called the PCR reads again in MiXCR, with one record for every CDR3 protein. The table includes more than 10,000 distinct CDR3 sequences, roughly three fifths detected once. Sequences were obtained from esophageal tumor tissue. These receptors came from a female donor with esophageal squamous cell carcinoma.

This clonotype was counted only a few times. This chain uses TRBV7-3 with TRBJ2-6; no definite D call. The J call may be in error: the DNA end matches TRBJ2-1 better. The CDR3 runs to 13 residues. Germline CDR1 and CDR2: SGHTA and FQGTGA. CDR3 protein: CASSLNYGNEQFF. The CDR3 nucleotides read TGTGCCAGCAGCTTAAATTATGGGAATGAGCAGTTCTTC.

The sample holds a few counts of this clonotype. The genes are TRBV7-2 and TRBJ2-1; D unclear. The DNA end is more similar to TRBJ2-7, so the J call may be wrong. The CDR3 covers 15 residues. CDR1 SGHTA and CDR2 FQGNSA come from the germline V gene. The CDR3 here is CASSQSPDRLYEQYF. CDR3 DNA: TGTGCCAGCAGCCAATCACCGGACCGCCTCTACGAGCAGTACTTC.

Comments on this clonotype: Its ends do not fully match the called genes, so a read error is possible. The chain joins TRBV7-6 to TRBJ2-2, with 9 bases aligning to TRBD1. Germline V gene sequence: CDR1 SGHVS, CDR2 FNYEAQ. The CDR3 has 15 residues. The CDR3 DNA is TGTGCTAGCAGCCCACAGGGGGCGGACACCGGGGAGCTGTTTTTT. As protein: CASSPQGADTGELFF.

The V gene is TRBV7-2, the J gene TRBJ2-5, with 12 bases fitting TRBD2. The J call may not be correct, given that the DNA end is closer to TRBJ2-7. This CDR3 contains 15 residues. The germline gives CDR1 SGHTA, CDR2 FQGNSA. The CDR3 loop is CASSPTSGGPREQYF. Here the CDR3 DNA reads TGTGCCAGCAGTCCGACTAGCGGGGGCCCTCGCGAGCAGTACTTC.

The sample holds a few counts of this clonotype. CDR3 DNA: TGTGCCAGCAGCACCGGGACATTAGTCCAGGAGACCCAGTACTTC. As protein: CASSTGTLVQETQYF. This chain uses TRBV7-6 with TRBJ2-5; TRBD1 might be the D (6 bases). V gave up 5 bases and J gave up 5 bases, with 18 bases separating them. This CDR3 has 15 amino acids. Germline V gene lookup returns CDR1 SGHVS and CDR2 FNYEAQ.

The rearrangement uses TRBV12-3 or TRBV12-4 and TRBJ2-3, with D possibly being TRBD1 or TRBD2 (5 bases each). Trimming cost V 7 bases and J 14 bases, with 31 bases left between them. The CDR3 runs to 16 residues. The DNA for the CDR3 is TGTGCCAGCATCTTCGGTTTAGACAGTAACACCGGGGAGCTGTATTTT. As protein: CASIFGLDSNTGELYF.

The chain employs TRBV28 and TRBJ2-7; TRBD1 might be the D (6 bases). This CDR3 is 15 amino acids long. CDR1 and CDR2 (germline): MDHEN, SYDVKM. Deletions cut 4 bases from V and 2 bases from J, with 15 bases between. The chain's CDR3 is CASSSIHRVAYEQYF. CDR3 bases: TGTGCCAGCAGTTCAATTCACAGGGTGGCCTACGAGCAGTACTTC.

The chain has TRBV25-1 and TRBJ2-3; no clear D gene. The CDR3 covers 12 residues. The germline V and J ends were trimmed by 3 bases and 6 bases, with 7 bases remaining between them. Germline assignment: CDR1 MGHDK and CDR2 SYGVNS. The CDR3 region is CASSEDADTQYF. In DNA, the CDR3 is TGTGCCAGCAGTGAGGACGCGGATACGCAGTATTTT.

V is TRBV5-1 and J is TRBJ2-3; tentative D call: TRBD2 (6 bases). The closer fit of TRBJ2-5 to the DNA end suggests the J call may be wrong. The germline gives CDR1 SGHRS, CDR2 YFSETQ. This CDR3 has 17 amino acids. The CDR3 DNA is TGCGCCAGCAGCTTGGCCGTTGGGGGAGGACTACAAGAGACCCAGTACTTC. As protein: CASSLAVGGGLQETQYF.

V usage is TRBV6-6 and J usage is TRBJ2-5; 11 bases are a match to TRBD1. V lost 2 bases, J lost 5 bases, and 4 bases stayed unmatched. This CDR3 spans 15 amino acids. Germline CDR1 and CDR2: MNHNY and SVGAGI (reference sequence). The CDR3 loop reads CASSYAGTGGETQYF. The CDR3 DNA follows: TGTGCCAGCAGTTACGCCGGGACAGGGGGGGAGACCCAGTACTTC.

This clonotype was detected only once. The V gene is TRBV5-6, the J gene TRBJ2-1; D uncertain. There are 14 residues in the CDR3. Deletions cut 5 bases from V and 3 bases from J, with 12 bases between. Germline lookup yields CDR1 SGHDT and CDR2 YYEEEE. In DNA form, the CDR3 reads TGTGCCAGCAGTATGTTGGCAGACTACAATGAGCAGTTCTTC. It is translated as CASSMLADYNEQFF.

Ten or more counts support this clonotype. Since no conserved phenylalanine or tryptophan closes the CDR3, a read error is the likely cause. The DNA is omitted, as the CDR3 cannot be located on it reliably, and the CDR3 follows TCRdb's listing. The chain uses TRBV7-9 and TRBJ2-7; the table's D call of TRBD1 was not tested on the DNA. 18 amino acids form the CDR3, both terminal residues included. Germline values: CDR1 SEHNR, CDR2 FQNEAQ (reference sequence). The chain's CDR3 is CASSLGTGTFNYGYTFGS.

As DNA, the CDR3 is TGTGCCAGCAGCTTGGAGGGTTTGCATGGGTTCAATGAGCAGTACTTC. Translated: CASSLEGLHGFNEQYF. The rearrangement joins TRBV5-8 to TRBJ2-3; D is uncertain. The J call is doubtful: the DNA matches TRBJ2-7 better. The CDR3 runs to 16 residues. Germline values: CDR1 SGHTS, CDR2 YDEGEE.

On this clonotype itself: The conserved phenylalanine or tryptophan is not found at the CDR3 terminus, so this likely reflects a read error. The limits of the CDR3 on the DNA are not certain, so only TCRdb's listed CDR3 is given. The J gene is TRBJ2-5, the V gene TRBV4-2. Inclusive of both ends, the CDR3 amounts to 14 amino acids. CDR1 and CDR2 (germline): LGHNA, YNFKEQ. CDR3 amino acids: CASSQVSHEQYFGN.

V usage is TRBV12-3 or TRBV12-4 and J usage is TRBJ2-4, with 8 nucleotides matching TRBD2. V dropped 6 bases and J dropped 13; count of bases not matched to a gene: 17. This CDR3 region has 15 residues. The CDR3 spells CASSLNLAGYNEQYF. CDR3 bases: TGTGCCAGCAGCCTCAACCTAGCGGGTTACAATGAGCAGTACTTC.

The sample holds one count of this clonotype. The genes are TRBV7-8 and TRBJ2-1; D not certain. The CDR3 covers 15 residues. The germline V gene has CDR1 SGHVS and CDR2 FQNEAQ. With 0 bases removed from V and 10 bases from J, the gap between germline ends came to 16 bases. The chain's CDR3 is CASSLAGRTSYEQFF. The CDR3 DNA follows: TGTGCCAGCAGCTTAGCAGGACGGACCTCCTACGAGCAGTTCTTC.

The chain combines TRBV24-1 with TRBJ2-4, with D perhaps TRBD1 or TRBD2 (6 bases each). The tail of the sequence fits TRBJ2-5 better, so the J call may be wrong. The CDR3 spans 15 residues. Germline V CDR1 and CDR2: KGHDR, SFDVKD. CDR3 loop: CATSDSLQGGETQYF. The CDR3 coding sequence is TGTGCCACCAGTGATTCCCTACAGGGAGGAGAGACCCAGTACTTC.

On this clonotype itself: The CDR3 carries no conserved terminal phenylalanine or tryptophan, so it likely arises from a read error. No DNA is shown, since the ends of the CDR3 on it are uncertain; the CDR3 is the one TCRdb lists. The chain uses TRBV7-3 and TRBJ2-6; TRBD1 was called by the table and not checked on the DNA. The germline CDR1 and CDR2 sequences are SGHTA and FQGTGA. The length of the CDR3 is 17 amino acids, counting both ends. CDR3 sequence: CASSLSGGMNTEAFFGN.